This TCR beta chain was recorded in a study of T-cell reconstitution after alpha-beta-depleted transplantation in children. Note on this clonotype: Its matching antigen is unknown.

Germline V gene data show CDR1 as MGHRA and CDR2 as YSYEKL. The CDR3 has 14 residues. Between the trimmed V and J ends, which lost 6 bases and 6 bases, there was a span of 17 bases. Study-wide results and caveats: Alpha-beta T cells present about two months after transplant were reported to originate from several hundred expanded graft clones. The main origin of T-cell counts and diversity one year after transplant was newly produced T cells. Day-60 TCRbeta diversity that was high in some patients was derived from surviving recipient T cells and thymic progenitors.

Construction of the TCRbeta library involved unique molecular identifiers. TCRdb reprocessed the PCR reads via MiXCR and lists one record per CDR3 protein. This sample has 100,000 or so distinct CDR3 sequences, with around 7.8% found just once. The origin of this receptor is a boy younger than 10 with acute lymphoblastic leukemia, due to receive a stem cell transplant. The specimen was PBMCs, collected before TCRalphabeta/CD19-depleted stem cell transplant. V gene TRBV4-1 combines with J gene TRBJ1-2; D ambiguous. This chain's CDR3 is CASRGSGSGDGYTF. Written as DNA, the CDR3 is TGCGCCAGCAGGGGAAGCGGGTCCGGTGATGGCTACACCTTC.